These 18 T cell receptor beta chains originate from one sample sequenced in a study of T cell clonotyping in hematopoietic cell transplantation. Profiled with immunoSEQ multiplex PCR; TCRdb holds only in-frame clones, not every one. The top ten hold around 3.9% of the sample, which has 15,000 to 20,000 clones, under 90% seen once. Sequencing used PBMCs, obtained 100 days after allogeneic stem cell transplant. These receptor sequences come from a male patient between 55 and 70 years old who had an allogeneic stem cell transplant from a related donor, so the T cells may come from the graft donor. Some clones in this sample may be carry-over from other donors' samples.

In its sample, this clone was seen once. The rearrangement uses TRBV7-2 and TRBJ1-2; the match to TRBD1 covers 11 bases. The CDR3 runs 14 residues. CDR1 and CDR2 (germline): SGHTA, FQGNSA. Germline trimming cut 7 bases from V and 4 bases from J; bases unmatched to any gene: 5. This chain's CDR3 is CASTGQGARYGYTF. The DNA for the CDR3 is TGTGCCAGCACCGGACAGGGGGCTCGCTATGGCTACACCTTC. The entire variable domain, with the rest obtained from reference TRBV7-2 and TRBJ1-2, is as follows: GAGVSQSPSNKVTEKGKDVELRCDPISGHTALYWYRQSLGQGLEFLIYFQGNSAPDKSGLPSDRFSAERTGGSVSTLTIQRTQQEDSAVYLCASTGQGARYGYTFGSGTRLTVV.

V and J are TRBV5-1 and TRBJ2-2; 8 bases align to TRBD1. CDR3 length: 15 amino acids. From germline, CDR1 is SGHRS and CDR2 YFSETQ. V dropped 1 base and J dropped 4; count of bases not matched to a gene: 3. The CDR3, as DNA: TGCGCCAGCAGCTTGTTAACAGGGGGCACCGGGGAGCTGTTTTTT. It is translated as CASSLLTGGTGELFF.

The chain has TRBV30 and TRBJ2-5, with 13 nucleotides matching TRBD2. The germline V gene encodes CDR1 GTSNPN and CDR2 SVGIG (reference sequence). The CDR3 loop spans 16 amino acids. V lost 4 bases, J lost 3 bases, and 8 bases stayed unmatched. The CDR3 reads CAWTGLAGDIKETQYF. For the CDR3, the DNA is TGTGCCTGGACCGGACTAGCGGGGGATATCAAAGAGACCCAGTACTTC. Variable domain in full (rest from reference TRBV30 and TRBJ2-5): SQTIHQWPATLVQPVGSPLSLECTVEGTSNPNLYWYRQAAGRGLQLLFYSVGIGQISSEVPQNLSASRPQDRQFILSSKKLLLSDSGFYLCAWTGLAGDIKETQYFGPGTRLLVL.

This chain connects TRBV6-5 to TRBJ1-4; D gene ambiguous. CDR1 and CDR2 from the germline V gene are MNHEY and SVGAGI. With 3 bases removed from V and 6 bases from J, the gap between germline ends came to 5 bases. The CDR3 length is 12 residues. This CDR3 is CASSYRDEKLFF. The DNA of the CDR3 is TGTGCCAGCAGTTATAGGGATGAAAAACTGTTTTTT.

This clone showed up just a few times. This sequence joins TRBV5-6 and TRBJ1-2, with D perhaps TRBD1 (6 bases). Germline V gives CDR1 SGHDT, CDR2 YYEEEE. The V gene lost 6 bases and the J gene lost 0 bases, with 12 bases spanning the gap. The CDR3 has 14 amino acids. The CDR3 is CASTEDSPNYGYTF. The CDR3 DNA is TGTGCCAGCACCGAGGACAGCCCTAACTATGGCTACACCTTC. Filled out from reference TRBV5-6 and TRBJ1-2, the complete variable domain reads DAGVTQSPTHLIKTRGQQVTLRCSPKSGHDTVSWYQQALGQGPQFIFQYYEEEERQRGNFPDRFSGHQFPNYSSELNVNALLLGDSALYLCASTEDSPNYGYTFGSGTRLTVV.

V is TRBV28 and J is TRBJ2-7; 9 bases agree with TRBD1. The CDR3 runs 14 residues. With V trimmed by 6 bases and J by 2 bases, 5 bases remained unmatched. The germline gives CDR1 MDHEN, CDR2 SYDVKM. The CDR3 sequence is CASRKQGAAYEQYF. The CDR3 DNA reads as TGTGCCAGCAGAAAACAGGGGGCGGCCTACGAGCAGTACTTC.

CDR3 bases: TGCGCCAGCAGCTTGACGGGGGGTGAGGAGACCCAGTACTTC. Amino acids: CASSLTGGEETQYF. V and J are TRBV5-1 and TRBJ2-5; 7 nucleotides agree with TRBD2. The CDR3 has 14 amino acids. The V gene's germline CDR1 is SGHRS and CDR2 YFSETQ. J was trimmed by 5 bases and V by 1 base; bases with no gene match: 5.

CDR3 DNA sequence: TGTGCCAGCAGCACGGGACAGTGGAACACTGAAGCTTTCTTT. It translates to CASSTGQWNTEAFF. This chain links TRBV7-8 with TRBJ1-1; 7 nucleotides match TRBD1. This CDR3 is 14 amino acids long. The J segment lost 1 base and the V segment lost 5 bases, leaving 4 bases of the junction unmatched. Per the germline V gene, CDR1 is SGHVS and CDR2 is FQNEAQ. Full variable domain (rest looked up from reference TRBV7-8 and TRBJ1-1): GAGVSQSPRYKVAKRGQDVALRCDPISGHVSLFWYQQALGQGPEFLTYFQNEAQLDKSGLPSDRFFAERPEGSVSTLKIQRTQQEDSAVYLCASSTGQWNTEAFFGQGTRLTVV.

The CDR3 nucleotides are TGTGCCAGCAGCTTAGGTCCAGGGCAGGGATCCTACGAGCAGTACTTC. Translated, it gives CASSLGPGQGSYEQYF. The chain has TRBV7-2 and TRBJ2-7; D may be TRBD1 (5 bases). The CDR3 runs to 16 residues. V dropped 1 base and J dropped 1 base, with 14 bases sitting between them. CDR1 is SGHTA, CDR2 FQGNSA, per germline.

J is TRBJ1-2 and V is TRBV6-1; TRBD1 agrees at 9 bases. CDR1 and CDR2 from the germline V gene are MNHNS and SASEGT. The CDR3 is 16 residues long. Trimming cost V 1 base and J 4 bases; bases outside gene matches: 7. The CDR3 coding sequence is TGTGCCAGCAGTGAAGGGACAGGGGCGCAGAGCTATGGCTACACCTTC. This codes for CASSEGTGAQSYGYTF.

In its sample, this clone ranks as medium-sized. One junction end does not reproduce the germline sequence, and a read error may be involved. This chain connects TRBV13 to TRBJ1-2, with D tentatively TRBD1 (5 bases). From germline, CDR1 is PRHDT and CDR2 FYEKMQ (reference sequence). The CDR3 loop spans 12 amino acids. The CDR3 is CASSLRQRYPYF. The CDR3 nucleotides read TGTGCCAGCAGCCTCCGACAGCGGTACCCCTACTTC.

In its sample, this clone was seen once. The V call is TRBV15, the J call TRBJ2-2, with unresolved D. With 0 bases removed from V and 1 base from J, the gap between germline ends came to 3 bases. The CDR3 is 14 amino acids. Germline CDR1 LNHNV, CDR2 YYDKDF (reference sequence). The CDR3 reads CATSRDLNTGELFF. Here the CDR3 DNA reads TGTGCCACCAGCAGAGATCTGAACACCGGGGAGCTGTTTTTT.

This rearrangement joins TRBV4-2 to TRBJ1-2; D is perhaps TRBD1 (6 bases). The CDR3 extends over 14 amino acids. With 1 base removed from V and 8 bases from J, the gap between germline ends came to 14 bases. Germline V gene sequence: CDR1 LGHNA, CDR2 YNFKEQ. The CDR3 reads CASSQAAEGVGYTF. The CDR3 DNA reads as TGTGCCAGCAGCCAAGCCGCAGAGGGGGTAGGCTACACCTTC.

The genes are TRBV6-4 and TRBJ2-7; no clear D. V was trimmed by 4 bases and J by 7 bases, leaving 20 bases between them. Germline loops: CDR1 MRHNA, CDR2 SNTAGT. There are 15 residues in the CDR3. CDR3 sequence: CASSASAGDVKEQYF. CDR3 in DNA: TGTGCCAGCAGTGCTTCAGCAGGCGATGTCAAGGAGCAGTACTTC.

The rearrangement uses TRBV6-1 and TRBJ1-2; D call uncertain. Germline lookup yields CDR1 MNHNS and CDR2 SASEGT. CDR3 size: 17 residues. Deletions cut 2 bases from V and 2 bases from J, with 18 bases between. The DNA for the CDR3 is TGTGCCAGCAGTGAACAAGCAGGCTTCCCGGGGAACTATGGCTACACCTTC. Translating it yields CASSEQAGFPGNYGYTF.

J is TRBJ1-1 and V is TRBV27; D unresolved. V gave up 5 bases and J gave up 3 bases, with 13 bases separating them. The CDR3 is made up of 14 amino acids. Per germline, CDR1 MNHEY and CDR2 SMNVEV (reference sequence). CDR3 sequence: CASSPSHVDTEAFF. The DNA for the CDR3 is TGTGCCAGCAGTCCGTCACACGTAGACACTGAAGCTTTCTTT.

The CDR3 is CASSLFPENTEAFF. The CDR3 DNA is TGCGCCAGCAGCTTGTTCCCGGAGAACACTGAAGCTTTCTTT. The gene calls are TRBV5-1 and TRBJ1-1; D remains ambiguous. The CDR3 covers 14 residues. The germline CDR1 and CDR2 sequences are SGHRS and YFSETQ. V lost 1 base, J lost 1 base, and 8 bases lay in between.

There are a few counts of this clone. The CDR3 DNA follows: TGTGCCAGCAGCCGTAAGGGGGACTTTGAGCAGTACTTC. Protein: CASSRKGDFEQYF. The J gene is TRBJ2-7, the V gene TRBV7-2, with D perhaps given as TRBD1 or TRBD2 (6 bases each). This CDR3 spans 13 amino acids. V was cut by 5 bases and J by 7 bases, with 15 bases left in between. Germline V gene lookup returns CDR1 SGHTA and CDR2 FQGNSA.